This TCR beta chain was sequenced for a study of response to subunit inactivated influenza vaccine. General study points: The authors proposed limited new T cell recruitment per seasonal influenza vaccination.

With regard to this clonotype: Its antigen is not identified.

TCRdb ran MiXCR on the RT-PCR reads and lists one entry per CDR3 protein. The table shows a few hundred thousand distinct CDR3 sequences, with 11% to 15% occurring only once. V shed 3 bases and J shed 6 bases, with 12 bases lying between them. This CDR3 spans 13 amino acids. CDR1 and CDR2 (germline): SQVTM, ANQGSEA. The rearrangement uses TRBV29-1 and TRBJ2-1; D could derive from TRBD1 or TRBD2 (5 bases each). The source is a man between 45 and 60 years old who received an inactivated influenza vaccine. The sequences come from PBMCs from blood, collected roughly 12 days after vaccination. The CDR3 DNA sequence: TGCAGCGTTGAGAGGGGAAGGGGCAATGAGCAGTTCTTC. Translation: CSVERGRGNEQFF.